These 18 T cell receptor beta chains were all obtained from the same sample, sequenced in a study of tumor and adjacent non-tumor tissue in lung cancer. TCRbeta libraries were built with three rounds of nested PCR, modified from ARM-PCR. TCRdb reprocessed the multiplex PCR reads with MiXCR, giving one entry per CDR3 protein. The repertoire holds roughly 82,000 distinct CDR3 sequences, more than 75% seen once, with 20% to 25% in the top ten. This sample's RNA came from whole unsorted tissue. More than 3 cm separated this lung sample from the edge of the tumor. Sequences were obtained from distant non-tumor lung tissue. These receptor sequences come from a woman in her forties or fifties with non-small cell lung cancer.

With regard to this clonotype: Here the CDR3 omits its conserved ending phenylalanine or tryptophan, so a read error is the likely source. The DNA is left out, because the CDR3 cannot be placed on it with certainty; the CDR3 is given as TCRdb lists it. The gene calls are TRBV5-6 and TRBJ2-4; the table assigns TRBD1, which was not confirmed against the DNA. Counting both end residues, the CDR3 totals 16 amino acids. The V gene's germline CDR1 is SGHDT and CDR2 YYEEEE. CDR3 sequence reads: CASSGGTVPLRGIQYL.

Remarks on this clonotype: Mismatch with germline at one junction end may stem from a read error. The CDR3 nucleotides are TGTGCCGGCAGCACAAGACGACAGGGGAAAGAGACCCAGTACTTC. Protein product: CAGSTRRQGKETQYF. V gene TRBV7-9 combines with J gene TRBJ2-5; 8 nucleotides agree with TRBD1. There are 15 residues in the CDR3. Germline CDR1 and CDR2: SEHNR and FQNEAQ (reference sequence). Looking up the rest from reference TRBV7-9 and TRBJ2-5 gives the full variable domain: DTGVSQNPRHKITKRGQNVTFRCDPISEHNRLYWYRQTLGQGPEFLTYFQNEAQLEKSRLLSDRFSAERPKGSFSTLEIQRTEQGDSAMYLCAGSTRRQGKETQYFGPGTRLLVL.

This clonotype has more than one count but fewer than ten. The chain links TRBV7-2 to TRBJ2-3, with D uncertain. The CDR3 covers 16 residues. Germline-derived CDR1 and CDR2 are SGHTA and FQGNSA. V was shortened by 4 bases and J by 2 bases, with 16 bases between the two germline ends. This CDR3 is CASSSPGGLSTDTQYF. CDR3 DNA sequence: TGTGCCAGCAGCTCCCCAGGCGGTCTTTCCACAGATACGCAGTATTTT.

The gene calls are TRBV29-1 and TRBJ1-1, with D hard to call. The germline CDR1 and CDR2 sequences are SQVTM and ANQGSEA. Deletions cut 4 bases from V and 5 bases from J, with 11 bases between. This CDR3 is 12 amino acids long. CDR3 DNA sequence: TGCAGCGTTGTCTGGGGAGTGACTGAAGCTTTCTTT. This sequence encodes CSVVWGVTEAFF.

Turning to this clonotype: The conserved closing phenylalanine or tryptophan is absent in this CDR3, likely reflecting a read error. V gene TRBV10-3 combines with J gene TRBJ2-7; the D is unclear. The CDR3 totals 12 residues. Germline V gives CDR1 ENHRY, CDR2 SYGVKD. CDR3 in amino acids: CAISLESYDQYI. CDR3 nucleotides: TGTGCCATCAGTCTGGAATCCTACGATCAGTACATC.

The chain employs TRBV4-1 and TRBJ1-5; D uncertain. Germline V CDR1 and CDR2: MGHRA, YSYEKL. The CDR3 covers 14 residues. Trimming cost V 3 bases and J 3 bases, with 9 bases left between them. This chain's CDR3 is CASSQRDINQPQHF. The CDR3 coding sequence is TGCGCCAGCAGCCAGCGAGACATCAATCAGCCCCAGCATTTT.

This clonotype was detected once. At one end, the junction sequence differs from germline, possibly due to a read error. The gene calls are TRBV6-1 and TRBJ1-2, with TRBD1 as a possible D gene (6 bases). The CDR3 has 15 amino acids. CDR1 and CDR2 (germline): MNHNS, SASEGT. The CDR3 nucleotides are TGTGCTAGCAGTGAAGTGGGCAGGGGAGGCTATGGCTACGCCTTC. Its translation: CASSEVGRGGYGYAF.

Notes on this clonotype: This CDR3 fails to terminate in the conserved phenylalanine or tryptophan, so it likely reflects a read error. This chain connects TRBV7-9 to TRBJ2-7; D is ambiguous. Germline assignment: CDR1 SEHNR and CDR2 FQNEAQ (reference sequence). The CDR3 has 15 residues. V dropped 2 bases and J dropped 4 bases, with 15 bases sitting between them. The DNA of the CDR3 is TGTGCCAGCAGCTTAATGGCAAGTTTAAAGTACGAGCAGTACCTC. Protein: CASSLMASLKYEQYL.

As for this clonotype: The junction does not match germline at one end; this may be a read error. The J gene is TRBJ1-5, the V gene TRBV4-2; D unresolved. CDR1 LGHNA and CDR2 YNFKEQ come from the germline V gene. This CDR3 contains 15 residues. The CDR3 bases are TGTGCCAGCAGCCAAGACGCCACTAGCAATAAGCCCCAGCATTTT. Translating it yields CASSQDATSNKPQHF.

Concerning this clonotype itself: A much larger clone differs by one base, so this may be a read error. The CDR3 loop reads CASSPLEGEGREGYNEQFF. CDR3 nucleotide sequence: TGTGCCAGCAGCCCCCTGGAGGGGGAGGGGCGGGAGGGTTACAATGAGCAGTTCTTC. The chain is built from TRBV4-2 and TRBJ2-1, with TRBD2 identical over 9 bases. CDR1 is LGHNA and CDR2 is YNFKEQ in the germline V gene. The CDR3 has 19 residues. Trimming at V came to 4 bases and at J to 4 bases, leaving 17 bases not matched to a gene.

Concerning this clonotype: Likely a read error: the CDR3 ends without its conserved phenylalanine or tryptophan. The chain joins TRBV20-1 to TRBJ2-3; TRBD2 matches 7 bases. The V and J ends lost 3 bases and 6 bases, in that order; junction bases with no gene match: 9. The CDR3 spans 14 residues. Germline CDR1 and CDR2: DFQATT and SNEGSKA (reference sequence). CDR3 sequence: CSASSVGGTDTQYI. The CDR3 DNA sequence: TGCAGTGCTAGTTCTGTGGGAGGGACGGATACGCAGTATATT.

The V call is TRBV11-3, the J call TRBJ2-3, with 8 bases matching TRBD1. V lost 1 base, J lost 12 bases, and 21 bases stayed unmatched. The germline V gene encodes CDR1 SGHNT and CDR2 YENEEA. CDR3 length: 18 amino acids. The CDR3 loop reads CASSLGLVGAGGTATQYF. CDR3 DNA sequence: TGTGCCAGCAGCTTAGGACTAGTGGGAGCAGGGGGCACTGCTACTCAGTATTTT.

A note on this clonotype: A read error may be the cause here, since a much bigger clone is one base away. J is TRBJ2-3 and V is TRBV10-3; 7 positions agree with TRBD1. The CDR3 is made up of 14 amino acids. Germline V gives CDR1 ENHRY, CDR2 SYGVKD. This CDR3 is CVIRSGTGTDTQYF. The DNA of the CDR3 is TGTGTCATCAGGTCCGGGACAGGCACAGATACGCAGTATTTT.

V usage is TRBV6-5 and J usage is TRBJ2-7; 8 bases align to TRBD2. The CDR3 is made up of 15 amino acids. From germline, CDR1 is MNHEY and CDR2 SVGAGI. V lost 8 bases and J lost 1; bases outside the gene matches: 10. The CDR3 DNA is TGTGCCAGCTGTCGGGCTAGCGGGCGATCCTACGAGCAGTACTTC. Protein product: CASCRASGRSYEQYF.

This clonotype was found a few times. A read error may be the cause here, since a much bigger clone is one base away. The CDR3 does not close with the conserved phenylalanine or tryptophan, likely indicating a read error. In DNA form, the CDR3 reads TGCGCCAGCAGTGGGGAATATGAGCAGTTCCTC. Its protein is CASSGEYEQFL. This chain connects TRBV5-1 to TRBJ2-1; D is unresolved. There are 11 residues in the CDR3. V was shortened by 5 bases and J by 8 bases, with 8 bases between the two germline ends. CDR1 SGHRS and CDR2 YFSETQ come from the germline V gene.

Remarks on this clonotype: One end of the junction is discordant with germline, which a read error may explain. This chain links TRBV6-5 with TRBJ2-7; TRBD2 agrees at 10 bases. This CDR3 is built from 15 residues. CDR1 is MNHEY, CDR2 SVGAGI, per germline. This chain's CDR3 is CTSSYRGLAGDEQYF. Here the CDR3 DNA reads TGTACCAGTAGTTACCGCGGGCTAGCGGGAGACGAGCAGTACTTC.

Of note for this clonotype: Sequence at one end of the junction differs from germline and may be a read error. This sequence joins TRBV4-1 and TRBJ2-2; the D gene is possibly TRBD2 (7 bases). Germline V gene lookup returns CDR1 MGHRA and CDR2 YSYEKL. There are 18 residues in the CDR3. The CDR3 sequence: CAISRQDQGWGPSGEMFF. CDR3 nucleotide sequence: TGCGCCATCAGCCGCCAAGATCAAGGTTGGGGGCCAAGCGGGGAGATGTTTTTT.

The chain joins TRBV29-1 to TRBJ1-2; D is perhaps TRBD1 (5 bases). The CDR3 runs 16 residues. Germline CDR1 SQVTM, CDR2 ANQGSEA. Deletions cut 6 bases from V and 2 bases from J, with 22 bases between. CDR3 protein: CSVRDRVPTSNYGYTF. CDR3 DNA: TGCAGCGTCCGAGACAGAGTACCCACCTCAAACTATGGCTACACCTTC.